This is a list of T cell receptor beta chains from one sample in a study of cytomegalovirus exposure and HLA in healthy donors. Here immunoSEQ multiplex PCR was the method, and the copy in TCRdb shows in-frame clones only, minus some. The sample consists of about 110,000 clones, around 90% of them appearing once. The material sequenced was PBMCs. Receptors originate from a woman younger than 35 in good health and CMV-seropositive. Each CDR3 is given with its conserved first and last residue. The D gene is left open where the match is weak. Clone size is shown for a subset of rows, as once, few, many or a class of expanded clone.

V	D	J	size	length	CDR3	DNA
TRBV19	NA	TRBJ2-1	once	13	CASRDQGFNEQFF	TGTGCCAGTAGAGATCAGGGATTCAATGAGCAGTTCTTC
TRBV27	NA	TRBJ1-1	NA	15	CASSLLGGENTEAFF	TGTGCCAGCAGCCTTTTGGGGGGGGAGAACACTGAAGCTTTCTTT
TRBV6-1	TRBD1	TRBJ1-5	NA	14	CASSGQGAGQPQHF	TGTGCCAGCAGTGGACAGGGGGCTGGTCAGCCCCAGCATTTT
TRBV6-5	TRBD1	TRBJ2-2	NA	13	CASRWTGAGELFF	TGTGCCAGCAGGTGGACAGGGGCCGGGGAGCTGTTTTTT
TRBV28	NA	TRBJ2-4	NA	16	CASSLSGTLNKNIQYF	TGTGCCAGCAGTTTATCAGGGACACTTAACAAAAACATTCAGTACTTC
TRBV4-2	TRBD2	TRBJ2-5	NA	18	CASSQGTDPLADQETQYF	TGTGCCAGCAGCCAAGGGACCGACCCACTAGCGGACCAAGAGACCCAGTACTTC
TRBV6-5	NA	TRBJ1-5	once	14	CASSNRDSNQPQHF	TGTGCCAGCAGTAACAGGGATAGCAATCAGCCCCAGCATTTT
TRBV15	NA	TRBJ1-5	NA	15	CATSSGAGRQRPQHF	TGTGCCACCAGCAGCGGCGCTGGCCGCCAGCGGCCCCAGCATTTT
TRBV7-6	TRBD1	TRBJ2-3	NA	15	CASSLERGRTDTQYF	TGTGCCAGCAGCTTAGAGAGGGGGCGCACAGATACGCAGTATTTT
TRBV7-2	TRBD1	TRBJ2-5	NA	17	CASSFGQGGGIQETQYF	TGTGCCAGCAGCTTCGGACAGGGGGGGGGAATACAAGAGACCCAGTACTTC
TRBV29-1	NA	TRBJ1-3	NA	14	CSVEVESSGNTIYF	TGCAGCGTTGAAGTAGAAAGCTCTGGAAACACCATATATTTT
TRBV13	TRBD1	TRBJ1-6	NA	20	CASSLAGTDPRSSYNSPLHF	TGTGCCAGCAGCTTAGCCGGGACAGACCCGCGGAGCTCCTATAATTCACCCCTCCACTTT
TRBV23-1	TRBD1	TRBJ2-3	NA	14	CASALDRAVDTQYF	TGCGCCAGCGCTTTGGACAGGGCCGTGGATACGCAGTATTTT
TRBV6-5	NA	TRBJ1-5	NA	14	CASSRLQGNQPQHF	TGTGCCAGCAGCCGATTACAGGGAAATCAGCCCCAGCATTTT
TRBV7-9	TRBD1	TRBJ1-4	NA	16	CASSLYLGQGSEKLFF	TGTGCCAGCAGCTTATATTTGGGACAGGGGTCGGAAAAACTGTTTTTT
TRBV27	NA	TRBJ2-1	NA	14	CASSDEGAGNEQFF	TGTGCCAGCAGTGACGAAGGGGCCGGGAATGAGCAGTTCTTC
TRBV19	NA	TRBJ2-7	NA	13	CASSMGSSYEQYF	TGTGCCAGTAGTATGGGCAGCTCCTACGAGCAGTACTTC
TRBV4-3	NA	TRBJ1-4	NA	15	CASSPQGATNEKLFF	TGCGCCAGCAGCCCGCAGGGTGCAACTAATGAAAAACTGTTTTTT
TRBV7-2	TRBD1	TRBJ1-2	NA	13	CASSPGQGYGYTF	TGTGCCAGCAGCCCGGGACAGGGCTATGGCTACACCTTC
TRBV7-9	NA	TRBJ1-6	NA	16	CASSSRLAGRNSPLHF	TGTGCCAGCAGCTCCAGACTGGCAGGGCGGAATTCACCCCTCCACTTT
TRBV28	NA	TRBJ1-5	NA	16	CASSADVQGGNQPQHF	TGTGCCAGCAGTGCGGACGTCCAAGGGGGCAATCAGCCCCAGCATTTT
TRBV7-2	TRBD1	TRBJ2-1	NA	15	CASSLVGQGASEQFF	TGTGCCAGCAGCTTAGTAGGACAGGGGGCAAGTGAGCAGTTCTTC
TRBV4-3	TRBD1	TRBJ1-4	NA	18	CASSADSSQGQTNEKLFF	TGCGCCAGCAGCGCCGACAGCTCACAGGGGCAAACTAATGAAAAACTGTTTTTT
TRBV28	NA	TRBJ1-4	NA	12	CASRFRYEKLFF	TGTGCATCGAGGTTTCGTTATGAAAAACTGTTTTTT
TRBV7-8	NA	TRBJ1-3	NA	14	CASSLMSSGNTIYF	TGTGCCAGCAGCTTAATGAGCTCTGGAAACACCATATATTTT
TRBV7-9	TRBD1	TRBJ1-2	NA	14	CASSLKGGTYGYTF	TGTGCCAGCAGCCTCAAAGGGGGCACCTATGGCTACACCTTC
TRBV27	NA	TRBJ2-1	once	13	CASGLTGYNEQFF	TGTGCCAGCGGACTGACAGGTTACAATGAGCAGTTCTTC
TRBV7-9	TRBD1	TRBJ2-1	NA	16	CASTSDRGATYNEQFF	TGTGCCAGCACCTCCGACAGGGGCGCAACCTACAATGAGCAGTTCTTC
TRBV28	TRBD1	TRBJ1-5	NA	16	CASSNRGQGASQPQHF	TGTGCCAGCAGCAACCGTGGACAGGGGGCTAGTCAGCCCCAGCATTTT
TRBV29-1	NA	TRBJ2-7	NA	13	CSVETADTYEQYF	TGCAGCGTTGAAACGGCGGACACCTACGAGCAGTACTTC
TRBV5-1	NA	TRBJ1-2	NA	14	CASSAGTANYGYTF	TGCGCCAGCAGCGCGGGGACGGCTAACTATGGCTACACCTTC
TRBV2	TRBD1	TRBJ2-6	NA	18	CASSERDRGSSGANVLTF	TGTGCCAGCAGTGAAAGGGACAGGGGATCCTCTGGGGCCAACGTCCTGACTTTC
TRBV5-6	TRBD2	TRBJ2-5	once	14	CASSFGRGYETQYF	TGTGCCAGCAGCTTTGGGAGGGGTTATGAGACCCAGTACTTC
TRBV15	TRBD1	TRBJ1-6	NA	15	CATRGADRGNSPLHF	TGTGCCACCAGGGGAGCGGACAGGGGGAATTCACCCCTCCACTTT
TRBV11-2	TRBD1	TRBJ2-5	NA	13	CASSSTGGETQYF	TGTGCCAGCAGCAGTACAGGGGGAGAGACCCAGTACTTC
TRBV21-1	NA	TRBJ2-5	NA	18	CASSKEEGTGSHQETQYF	TGTGCCAGCAGCAAAGAGGAGGGGACAGGGTCCCATCAAGAGACCCAGTACTTC
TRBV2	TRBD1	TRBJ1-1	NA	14	CASRADRVGTEAFF	TGTGCCAGCAGAGCGGACAGGGTGGGCACTGAAGCTTTCTTT
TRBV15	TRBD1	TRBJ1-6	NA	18	CATSRDHQGAGYNSPLHF	TGTGCCACCAGCAGAGATCATCAGGGGGCAGGCTATAATTCACCCCTCCACTTT
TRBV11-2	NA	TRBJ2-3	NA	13	CASSSQLTDTQYF	TGTGCCAGCAGCTCTCAACTCACAGATACGCAGTATTTT
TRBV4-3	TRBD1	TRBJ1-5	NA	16	CASSQDFRGRHQPQHF	TGCGCCAGCAGCCAAGATTTCAGGGGGCGGCATCAGCCCCAGCATTTT
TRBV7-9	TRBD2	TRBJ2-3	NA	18	CASSLEGWLGGDTDTQYF	TGTGCCAGCAGCTTAGAGGGGTGGCTGGGAGGGGACACAGATACGCAGTATTTT
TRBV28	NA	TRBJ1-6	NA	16	CASSSQVLVAGFSLHF	TGTGCCAGCAGTTCACAGGTTCTGGTTGCAGGATTTTCCCTCCACTTT
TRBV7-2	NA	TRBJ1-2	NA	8	CATSGYTF	TGTGCCACGAGCGGCTACACCTTC
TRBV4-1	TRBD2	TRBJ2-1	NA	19	CASSQDSWLAGEKYNEQFF	TGCGCCAGCAGCCAAGATAGTTGGCTAGCGGGGGAGAAGTACAATGAGCAGTTCTTC
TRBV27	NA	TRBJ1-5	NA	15	CASSSGSGVVQPQHF	TGTGCCAGCAGTAGCGGATCAGGGGTGGTTCAGCCCCAGCATTTT
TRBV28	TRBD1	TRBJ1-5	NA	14	CASYRQGVNQPQHF	TGTGCCAGCTACAGACAGGGGGTTAATCAGCCCCAGCATTTT
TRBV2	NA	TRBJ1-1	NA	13	CASSEEDSTEAFF	TGTGCCAGCAGTGAGGAGGACAGCACTGAAGCTTTCTTT
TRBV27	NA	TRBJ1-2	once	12	CASSPQGSGYTF	TGTGCCAGCAGTCCCCAGGGGAGCGGCTACACCTTC
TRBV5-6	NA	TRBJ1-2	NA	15	CASSLVSGDYYGYTF	TGTGCCAGCAGCTTGGTGAGCGGGGATTACTATGGCTACACCTTC
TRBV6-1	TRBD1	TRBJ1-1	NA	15	CASSQTGGHNTEAFF	TGTGCCAGCAGCCAGACAGGGGGCCACAACACTGAAGCTTTCTTT
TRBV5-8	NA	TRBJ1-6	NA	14	CASSPQGYNSPLHF	TGTGCCAGCAGCCCACAGGGCTACAATTCACCCCTCCACTTT
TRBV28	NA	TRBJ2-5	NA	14	CASNEYRVVETQYF	TGTGCCAGCAATGAGTACAGGGTGGTGGAGACCCAGTACTTC
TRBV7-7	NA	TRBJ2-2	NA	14	CASSLNRDTGELFF	TGTGCTAGCAGCCTTAACCGGGACACCGGGGAGCTGTTTTTT
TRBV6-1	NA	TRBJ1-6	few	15	CASRTTQGMDSPLHF	TGTGCCAGCAGAACCACACAGGGAATGGATTCACCCCTCCACTTT
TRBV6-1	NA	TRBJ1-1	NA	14	CASSRDTSNTEAFF	TGTGCCAGCAGTAGAGACACCTCGAACACTGAAGCTTTCTTT
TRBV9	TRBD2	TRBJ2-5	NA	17	CASSEDSSGGLQETQYF	TGTGCCAGCAGCGAAGACTCGAGCGGGGGACTCCAAGAGACCCAGTACTTC
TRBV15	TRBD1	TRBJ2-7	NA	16	CATSRVPGDRFYEQYF	TGTGCCACCAGCAGAGTACCTGGGGACAGATTCTACGAGCAGTACTTC
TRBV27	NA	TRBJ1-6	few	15	CASSVTPTGDSPLHF	TGTGCCAGCAGTGTGACTCCCACGGGGGATTCACCCCTCCACTTT